Listed below are T cell receptor beta chains from one sample, sequenced in a study of T cell changes during pregnancy in multiple sclerosis. Clones were read by immunoSEQ multiplex PCR, and TCRdb kept only the in-frame ones, dropping some. This sample has fewer than 95,000 clones, with 80% to 95% found just once. The sequencing used peripheral blood, collected in the first trimester of pregnancy. These receptors were obtained from a female donor in good health, enrolled as a control in a pregnancy study. The CDR3 runs from the conserved cysteine through the conserved F or W. Fields, in order: V gene, D gene, J gene, CDR3 protein. The D gene is left open where the match is weak.

TRBV18	NA	TRBJ2-3	CASSSEEGRTDTQYF
TRBV28	TRBD2	TRBJ2-1	CASRNSGFSSYNEQFF
TRBV4-1	TRBD2	TRBJ2-1	CASSQINLGLAGNNEQFF
TRBV7-9	TRBD2	TRBJ2-5	CASSSPGGETQYF
TRBV27	NA	TRBJ2-7	CASHRRTGVPEGTYEQYF
TRBV29-1	TRBD2	TRBJ2-1	CSGGLARYNEQFF
TRBV9	NA	TRBJ1-1	CASSVVAGSTEAFF
TRBV4-1	NA	TRBJ1-4	CASSQVRQLNEKLFF
TRBV18	TRBD2	TRBJ2-7	CASSPTMGGAYEQYF
TRBV19	TRBD1	TRBJ1-1	CASSLGQGYTEAFF
TRBV5-6	NA	TRBJ2-7	CASSLGAGPEQYF
TRBV5-1	NA	TRBJ2-1	CASSLLQYNEQFF
TRBV5-4	TRBD1	TRBJ2-3	CASSLSQGASTRTDTQYF
TRBV6-5	NA	TRBJ2-7	CASSRRGNYEQYF
TRBV7-9	TRBD2	TRBJ2-2	CASGLAGGGELFF
TRBV30	NA	TRBJ1-5	CAWILVRQCVGNQPQHF
TRBV11-2	NA	TRBJ2-7	CASSRTNTEQYF
TRBV27	TRBD2	TRBJ2-7	CASSPSSGRVSYEQYF
TRBV18	NA	TRBJ2-3	CASSLAQDTQYF
TRBV28	NA	TRBJ1-3	CASTSGGTSGNTIYF
TRBV5-1	NA	TRBJ2-3	CASSLGQIKSTDTQYF
TRBV6-5	NA	TRBJ2-1	CASSGASAYNEQFF
TRBV7-9	NA	TRBJ2-1	CASSGIVIGEQFF
TRBV2	NA	TRBJ1-4	CASTRTGTATNEKLFF
TRBV11-2	TRBD1	TRBJ2-1	CASSFGQGAGGEQFF
TRBV6-5	NA	TRBJ2-5	CASRRAQGETQYF
TRBV4-2	NA	TRBJ2-3	CASSPSLATSTDTQYF
TRBV28	NA	TRBJ1-1	CASSSPGKNTEAFF
TRBV29-1	NA	TRBJ2-2	CSVEKVGAAGELFF
TRBV18	NA	TRBJ2-3	CASLQAVTDTQYF
TRBV7-9	NA	TRBJ2-7	CASSLDPFYEQYF
TRBV4-1	TRBD1	TRBJ1-5	CASSRADRGNQPQHF
TRBV18	NA	TRBJ2-1	CASSPSRYNEQFF
TRBV5-1	TRBD2	TRBJ2-6	CASSLAGGAGANVLTF
TRBV30	TRBD1	TRBJ1-2	CAWRGGQLNGYTF
TRBV18	NA	TRBJ1-1	CASSSRDLGAEAFF
TRBV7-2	NA	TRBJ2-2	CASSFERRNTGELFF
TRBV20-1	NA	TRBJ1-1	CSAPGGAEAFF
TRBV10-2	NA	TRBJ1-5	CASSSQAPNQPQHF
TRBV27	NA	TRBJ1-5	CASSPGRGGQPQHF